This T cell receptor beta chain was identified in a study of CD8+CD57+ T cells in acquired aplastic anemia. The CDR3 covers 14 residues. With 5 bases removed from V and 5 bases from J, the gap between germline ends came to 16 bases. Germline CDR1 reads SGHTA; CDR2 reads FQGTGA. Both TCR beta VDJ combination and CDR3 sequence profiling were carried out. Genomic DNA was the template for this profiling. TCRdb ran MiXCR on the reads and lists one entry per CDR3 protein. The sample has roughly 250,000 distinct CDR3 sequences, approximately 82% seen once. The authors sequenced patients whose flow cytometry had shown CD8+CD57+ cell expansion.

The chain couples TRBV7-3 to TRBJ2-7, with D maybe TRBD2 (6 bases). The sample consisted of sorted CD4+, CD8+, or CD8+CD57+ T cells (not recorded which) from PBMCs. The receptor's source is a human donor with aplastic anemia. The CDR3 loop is CASSEGQGGNEQYF. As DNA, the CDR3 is TGTGCCAGCAGCGAAGGGCAGGGAGGCAACGAGCAGTACTTC.